This T cell receptor beta chain was captured in a study of T cells in Graves' hyperthyroidism and ophthalmopathy (dated by TCRdb to about 2019). For context, the study as a whole: Peripheral blood was collected at initial diagnosis, before any treatment. The paper describes TCR Vbeta CDR3 sequencing of 135 peripheral blood samples, made up of about 40 ophthalmopathy patients, roughly 80 hyperthyroidism patients and around 17 progressor patients. Following sampling, methimazole starting at 30 mg daily was given to hyperthyroidism patients, and high-dose intravenous methylprednisolone was given to ophthalmopathy patients. An independent validation cohort of about 19 hyperthyroidism patients and 17 patients who later progressed to ophthalmopathy tested prospective prediction of ophthalmopathy. A discovery cohort of approximately 97 patients, 43 with Graves' ophthalmopathy and roughly 59 with stable Graves' hyperthyroidism, was used to find distinguishing TCR V-J signatures. The study also compared thyroid tissue and blood T-cell repertoires from several Graves' hyperthyroidism patients. The roughly 100 discovery patients were divided at random into training and test sets in a 7:3 ratio. Overall study results and their limits: In cross-validation, a model built on a 13 V-J signature told ophthalmopathy apart from stable hyperthyroidism with approximately 90% sensitivity and around 81% specificity, and in testing the same model reached 80%/75%. Sample size was not statistically predetermined, and blinding of investigators to group allocation was not performed. Blood samples also contained most of the expanded thyroid clonotypes (frequency above 0.001), which suggests that blood repertoires may reflect thyroid immune responses. In validation, the model predicted progression to ophthalmopathy a median of 6.5 months before onset, with roughly 70% sensitivity and 72.22% specificity.

Between the V and J ends, shortened by 4 bases and 9 bases respectively, the junction contains 23 bases. The germline V gene yields SGHRS for CDR1 and YFSETQ for CDR2. The CDR3 numbers 16 residues from cysteine through phenylalanine. Solely the CDR3 DNA is kept, with 48 bases framed from the first base. Graves' hyperthyroidism was defined as stable when no progression to ophthalmopathy occurred over 18 months of follow-up. Hyperthyroidism patients were aged 18 to 65 years and newly diagnosed, with disease duration of less than 2 months. Exclusion was applied to patients with uncontrolled infections, other autoimmune diseases, pregnancy or lactation. Diagnoses were established on the basis of clinical symptoms, serum thyroxine and TRAb, thyroid ultrasound, and orbital computed tomography. PBMCs were separated from roughly 10 ml of fresh peripheral blood using Ficoll-Paque density gradient centrifugation. Total RNA was extracted using Trizol reagent, and RNA quality was assessed on an Agilent 2100 Bioanalyzer.

The TCR beta CDR3 regions were amplified from the RNA transcripts. For the first round of RT-PCR on the TCR CDR3, the HTBI primer set was used together with the Qiagen OneStep RT-PCR kit. Libraries were constructed in a second round of multiplex PCR, after which size selection and purification were performed. Paired-end sequencing of the libraries was performed with 100 bp reads on an Illumina HiSeq2000. In the authors' own workflow: SOAPnuke was used to process the raw data, with reads discarded if the reads contained adapters or uncalled bases, had a mean Phred below 15, or lacked an exact constant-primer or identifier match. High-quality paired reads were merged using COPE v1.2.5, and each unique nucleotide sequence was defined as a clonotype. Clonotypes were aligned to IMGT TRBV, TRBD and TRBJ reference segments using MiTCR v1.1. Only V-J combinations with frequency above 0.0001, covering 99.2% of repertoires, were analysed. A TCS score was defined as the ratio of F50 (clonal expansion) to E x V (chaos), with BLOSUM62-based TCRdist applied between CDR3 peptides within each V-J. Welch's t-statistics and random forest reduced roughly 500 V-J features to roughly 13, which were used in a naive Bayes classifier (R e1071). Using fastp at Q25 and MiXCR, TCRdb reprocessed the public reads and kept productive beta chains. Rows with one shared CDR3 protein collapse into an entry with the most common genes and DNA. TCRdb, rather than the study authors, made the V and J calls. This sample gives 340,000 or so distinct CDR3 sequences in total; 16% of them show up just once. The ten biggest clones cover around 35% of the sample.

The table lists this clonotype with many counts. Which antigen it targets is not known. No much larger clone is present one base from it, and per-base qualities are unavailable. Here the chain combines TRBV5-1 and TRBJ2-1, with TRBD1 as a weak D call on 6 bases. Material for sequencing was blood. The receptor was isolated from a man aged 25-45 years with Graves' hyperthyroidism. CDR3 region: CASSPRLGGASIEQFF. The bases are TGCGCCAGCAGCCCTCGCTTAGGGGGAGCCTCGATTGAGCAGTTCTTC.